The T cell receptor (beta chain) described here comes from a study of cytomegalovirus exposure and HLA in healthy donors. As to this clone: Its antigen is unidentified.

Trimming took 5 bases from V and 5 from J; bases not matched to a gene: 5. This CDR3 region has 13 residues. In germline, CDR1 is MDHEN, CDR2 SYDVKM. Both 60 Vbeta primers and 13 Jbeta primers went into the PCR. Profiling relied on immunoSEQ multiplex PCR, and the TCRdb table lists in-frame clones only, not all of them. The sample has fewer than 120,000 clones, approximately 78% seen once. General study findings and limits: Sequencing probably produced one cluster of sequence variants that were highly shared.

The sequence was obtained from a woman aged 30 to 39 in good health and CMV-seronegative. The chain joins TRBV28 to TRBJ1-1, with 7 positions matching TRBD1. The sequenced sample consisted of PBMCs. In nucleotides, the CDR3 is TGTGCCAGCAGTCCGACAGGGCGGACTGAAGCTTTCTTT. The encoded protein is CASSPTGRTEAFF.